This record concerns one T cell receptor beta chain sequence. These data belong to a study of blood T cell repertoires in COVID-19. During active infection, Seattle patients enrolled and were then monitored through disease. Trimming removed 1 base from V and 1 base from J; junction bases left unmatched: 1. Germline values: CDR1 SQVTM, CDR2 ANQGSEA. The CDR3 is made up of 14 amino acids. Assay: immunoSEQ multiplex PCR; the TCRdb copy retains only in-frame clones and omits some. The sample contains some 150,000 clones, under 90% of which appear only once. The genes are TRBV29-1 and TRBJ1-1, with 9 bases matching TRBD1. The sequenced sample consisted of peripheral blood. This sequence was found in a woman in her sixties or seventies with COVID-19, enrolled during active disease. CDR3 loop: CSVEADRGNTEAFF. CDR3 DNA: TGCAGCGTTGAAGCGGACAGGGGGAACACTGAAGCTTTCTTT.